What follows are 11 T cell receptor beta chains derived from one specimen sequenced in a study of T cells in Graves' hyperthyroidism and ophthalmopathy. Researchers amplified the TCR beta CDR3 regions from RNA transcripts. The HTBI primer set served for first-round RT-PCR of the TCR CDR3. TCRdb passed the multiplex PCR reads through MiXCR, listing each CDR3 protein once. Of roughly 350,000 distinct CDR3 sequences in the sample, about 15% were seen once. The sequenced sample consisted of blood. All receptors derive from a woman aged 30 to 39 with Graves' hyperthyroidism.

This chain links TRBV3-1 with TRBJ1-2; 7 bases align to TRBD1. This CDR3 region has 16 residues. V trimming: 4 bases; J trimming: 1 base; junction bases outside the gene matches: 9. CDR1 is LGHDT and CDR2 is YNNKEL in the germline V gene (reference sequence). The CDR3 loop is CASSPTGQIFNYGYTF. The CDR3 DNA reads as TGTGCCAGCAGCCCTACGGGACAGATCTTTAACTATGGCTACACCTTC.

This clonotype was counted only a few times. V usage is TRBV7-3 and J usage is TRBJ2-6, with TRBD2 as a possible D gene (6 bases). This CDR3 has 17 amino acids. V was pared by 2 bases and J by 2 bases, with 13 bases between. The germline gives CDR1 SGHTA, CDR2 FQGTGA. CDR3 DNA sequence: TGTGCCAGCAGCTTAGTAGGCGGAGGGACTGGGGCCAACGTCCTGACTTTC. This translates into CASSLVGGGTGANVLTF.

This clonotype was counted many times. This chain joins TRBV2 and TRBJ1-2, with D possibly being TRBD1 (5 bases). V was clipped by 7 bases and J by 0 bases, with 15 bases between them. The CDR3 sequence is 15 residues long. Germline V lookup: CDR1 SNHLY, CDR2 FYNNEI. The CDR3 sequence: CASTGHGIANYGYTF. The CDR3 DNA reads as TGTGCCAGCACCGGACATGGAATAGCTAACTATGGCTACACCTTC.

For this clonotype: A much larger clone lies one base from this, so it may be a read error. J is TRBJ1-5 and V is TRBV2, with a weak D call TRBD1 (6 bases). The CDR3 covers 15 residues. In germline, CDR1 is SNHLY, CDR2 FYNNEI. The CDR3 DNA sequence: TGTGTCAGCAGTAGACAGGCGTTTAGCAATCAGCCCCAGCATTTT. This sequence encodes CVSSRQAFSNQPQHF.

The genes are TRBV5-4 and TRBJ1-2; D possibly corresponds to TRBD1 (5 bases). Germline V gives CDR1 SGHNT, CDR2 YYREEE (reference sequence). This CDR3 is 14 amino acids long. V shed 4 bases and J shed 7 bases, with 17 bases lying between them. CDR3 coding DNA: TGTGCCAGCAGCGACCCTTGGGGGTCGAGTGGCTACACCTTC. Its protein product is CASSDPWGSSGYTF.

This clonotype came up many times. The genes are TRBV19 and TRBJ2-2, with 8 bases fitting TRBD2. V lost 5 bases and J lost 5; bases outside the gene matches: 7. From germline, CDR1 is LNHDA and CDR2 SQIVND (reference sequence). The CDR3 is 15 amino acids. The CDR3 sequence: CASSVVAGLTGELFF. CDR3 DNA: TGTGCCAGTAGTGTGGTAGCGGGATTGACCGGGGAGCTGTTTTTT.

This clonotype was detected a few times. The chain is built from TRBV20-1 and TRBJ2-1; D uncertain. Trimming stripped 3 bases from V and 5 bases from J, with 11 bases between. The CDR3 is 13 residues long. The germline V gene has CDR1 DFQATT and CDR2 SNEGSKA (reference sequence). This CDR3 reads CSASRRANNEQFF. The CDR3 nucleotides read TGCAGTGCTAGTCGACGAGCCAACAATGAGCAGTTCTTC.

This clonotype was counted many times. The chain employs TRBV5-4 and TRBJ2-7; D is ambiguous. V was pared by 3 bases and J by 2 bases, with 12 bases between. This CDR3 contains 14 residues. CDR1 is SGHNT, CDR2 YYREEE, per germline (reference sequence). The DNA of the CDR3 is TGTGCCAGCAGCTCTCAAACAGCAACCTACGAGCAGTACTTC. Protein sequence: CASSSQTATYEQYF.

This clonotype was observed many times. This sequence joins TRBV6-1 and TRBJ1-5; D may be TRBD1 (5 bases). The CDR3 spans 14 residues. The V and J ends lost 7 bases and 4 bases respectively, with 14 bases between them. From germline, CDR1 is MNHNS and CDR2 SASEGT. CDR3 sequence (DNA): TGTGCCAGCATCGGGGGACCGACAAATCAGCCCCAGCATTTT. It specifies CASIGGPTNQPQHF.

This clonotype occurred a few times. This rearrangement joins TRBV7-6 to TRBJ1-6; 9 bases are shared with TRBD1. The junction had 6 bases not matched to a gene; V was cut back by 5 bases and J by 7 bases. CDR3 size: 15 residues. The germline V gene encodes CDR1 SGHVS and CDR2 FNYEAQ. The CDR3: CASSPTGQGNSPLHF. The CDR3 DNA is TGTGCCAGCAGCCCTACAGGACAGGGGAATTCACCCCTCCACTTT.

This clonotype was counted a few times. The V gene is TRBV7-2, the J gene TRBJ2-7; TRBD1 matches 8 bases. Germline values: CDR1 SGHTA, CDR2 FQGNSA. The V gene end was trimmed by 5 bases and the J gene end by 2 bases; junction bases not matched to a gene: 11. The CDR3 is made up of 16 amino acids. The CDR3 DNA sequence: TGTGCCAGCAGCCAAATGGGCCAACAGGGGGCCTACGAGCAGTACTTC. Translated: CASSQMGQQGAYEQYF.